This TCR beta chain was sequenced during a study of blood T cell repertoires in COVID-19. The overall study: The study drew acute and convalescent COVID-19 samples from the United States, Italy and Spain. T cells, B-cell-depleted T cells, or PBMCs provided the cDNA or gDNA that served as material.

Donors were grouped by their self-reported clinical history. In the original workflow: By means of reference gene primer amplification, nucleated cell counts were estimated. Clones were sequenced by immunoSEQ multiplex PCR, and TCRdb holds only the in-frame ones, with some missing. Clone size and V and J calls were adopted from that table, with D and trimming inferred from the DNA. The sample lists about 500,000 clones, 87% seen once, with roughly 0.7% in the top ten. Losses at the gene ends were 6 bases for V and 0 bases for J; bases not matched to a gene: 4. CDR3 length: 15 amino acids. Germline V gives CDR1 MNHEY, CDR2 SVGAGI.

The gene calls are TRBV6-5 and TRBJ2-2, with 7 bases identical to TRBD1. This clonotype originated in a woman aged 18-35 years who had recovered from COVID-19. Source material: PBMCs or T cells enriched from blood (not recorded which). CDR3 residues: CASRAGTANTGELFF. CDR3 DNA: TGTGCCAGCAGGGCCGGGACAGCGAACACCGGGGAGCTGTTTTTT.